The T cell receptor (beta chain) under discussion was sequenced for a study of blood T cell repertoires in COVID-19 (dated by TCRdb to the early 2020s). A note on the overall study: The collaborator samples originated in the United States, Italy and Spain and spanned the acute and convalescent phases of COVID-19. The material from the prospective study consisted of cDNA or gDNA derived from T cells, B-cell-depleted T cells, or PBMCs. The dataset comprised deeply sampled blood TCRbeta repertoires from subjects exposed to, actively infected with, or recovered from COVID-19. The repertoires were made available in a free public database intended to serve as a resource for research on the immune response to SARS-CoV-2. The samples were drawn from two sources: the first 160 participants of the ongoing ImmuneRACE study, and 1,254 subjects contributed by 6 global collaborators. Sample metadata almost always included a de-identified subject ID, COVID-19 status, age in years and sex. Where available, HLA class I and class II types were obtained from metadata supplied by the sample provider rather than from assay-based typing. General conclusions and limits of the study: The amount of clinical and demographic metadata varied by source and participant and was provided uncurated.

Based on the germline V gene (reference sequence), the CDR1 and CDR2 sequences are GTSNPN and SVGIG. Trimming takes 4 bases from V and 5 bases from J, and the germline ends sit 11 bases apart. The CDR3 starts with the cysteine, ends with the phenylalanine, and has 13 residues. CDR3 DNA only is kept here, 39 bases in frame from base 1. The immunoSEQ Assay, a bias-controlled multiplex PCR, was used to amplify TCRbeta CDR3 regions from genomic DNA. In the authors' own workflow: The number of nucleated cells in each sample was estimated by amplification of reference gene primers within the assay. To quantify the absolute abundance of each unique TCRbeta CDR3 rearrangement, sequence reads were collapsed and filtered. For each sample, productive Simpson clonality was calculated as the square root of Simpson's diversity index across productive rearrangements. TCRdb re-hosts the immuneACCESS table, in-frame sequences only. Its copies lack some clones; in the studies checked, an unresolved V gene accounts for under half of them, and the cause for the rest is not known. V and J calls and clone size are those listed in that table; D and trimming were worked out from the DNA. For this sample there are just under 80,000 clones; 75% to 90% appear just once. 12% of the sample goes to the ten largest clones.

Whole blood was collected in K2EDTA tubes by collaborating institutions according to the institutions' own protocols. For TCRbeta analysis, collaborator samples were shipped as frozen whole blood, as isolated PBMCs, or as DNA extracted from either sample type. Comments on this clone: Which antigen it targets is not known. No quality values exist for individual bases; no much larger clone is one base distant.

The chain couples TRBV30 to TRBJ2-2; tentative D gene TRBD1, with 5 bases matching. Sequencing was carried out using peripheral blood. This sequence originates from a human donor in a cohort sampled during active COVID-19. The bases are TGTGCCTGGATAGGGGAAGTAACCGGGGAGCTGTTTTTT. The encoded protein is CAWIGEVTGELFF.